The 31 T cell receptor beta chains reported below all come from one sample, sequenced in a study of follicular helper T cells after annual influenza vaccination. Time point given: 2015-2016 season, 7 days after influenza vaccination. The repertoire was sequenced with immunoSEQ multiplex PCR; TCRdb's copy has only in-frame clones and lacks some. The data hold about 6,800 clones, with around four fifths observed a single time. Sample: CXCR5- memory CD4+ T cells sorted from blood, taken 7 days after influenza vaccination. The receptors here all came from an adult who received the influenza vaccine.

J is TRBJ1-6 and V is TRBV25-1, with D maybe TRBD1 (5 bases). This CDR3 contains 17 residues. V was cut by 2 bases and J by 6 bases, with 17 bases left in between. Germline V gene data show CDR1 as MGHDK and CDR2 as SYGVNS. The CDR3 DNA sequence: TGTGCCAGCAGTGAAGGAGGTCTGGAGGGACGTAATTCACCCCTCCACTTT. Protein product: CASSEGGLEGRNSPLHF.

The chain is built from TRBV5-1 and TRBJ2-3; D might be TRBD2 (5 bases). Per germline, CDR1 SGHRS and CDR2 YFSETQ. Trimming took off 0 bases at V and 2 bases at J, with 7 bases between the two ends. The CDR3 spans 14 residues. In DNA, the CDR3 is TGCGCCAGCAGCTTGGGCCGGGACACAGATACGCAGTATTTT. Its translation: CASSLGRDTDTQYF.

The chain combines TRBV7-8 with TRBJ2-5; tentatively, D is TRBD1 (5 bases). Germline V gives CDR1 SGHVS, CDR2 FQNEAQ. The CDR3 has 16 residues. V lost 4 bases and J 3 bases, leaving 18 bases between the germline ends. The CDR3 region is CASSSLSGWGKETQYF. In DNA, the CDR3 is TGTGCCAGCAGCTCCCTTTCAGGGTGGGGAAAAGAGACCCAGTACTTC.

The V gene is TRBV11-3, the J gene TRBJ2-5, with 8 bases identical to TRBD2. The CDR3 runs to 16 residues. Germline V gene lookup returns CDR1 SGHNT and CDR2 YENEEA. With V trimmed by 1 base and J by 1 base, 5 bases remained unmatched. The CDR3 region is CASSLGLTSGQETQYF. Written as DNA, the CDR3 is TGTGCCAGCAGCTTAGGGCTAACTAGCGGCCAAGAGACCCAGTACTTC.

The gene calls are TRBV7-2 and TRBJ1-5; D not certain. CDR3 length equals 14 residues. V gave up 3 bases and J gave up 3 bases, with 9 bases separating them. CDR1 is SGHTA, CDR2 FQGNSA, per germline. CDR3 residues: CASSFEGYNQPQHF. The DNA of the CDR3 is TGTGCCAGCAGCTTTGAGGGCTACAATCAGCCCCAGCATTTT.

The V call is TRBV14, the J call TRBJ1-2; TRBD1 aligns across 7 bases. CDR1 SGHDN and CDR2 FVKESK come from the germline V gene. Trimming took 1 base from V and 8 from J; bases not matched to a gene: 16. This CDR3 has 17 residues. CDR3 in DNA: TGTGCCAGCAGCCAAGCGGCGGGACAGTTATTTCCTTTGGGCTACACCTTC. It specifies CASSQAAGQLFPLGYTF.

This clone was detected only once. The V call is TRBV2, the J call TRBJ2-7, with 9 bases lining up with TRBD1. The germline CDR1 and CDR2 sequences are SNHLY and FYNNEI. The CDR3 covers 15 residues. Unmatched junction bases numbered 6, after V lost 6 bases and J lost 0 bases. CDR3 coding DNA: TGTGCCAGCAGGGGGGGGACAGGGAGCTCCTACGAGCAGTACTTC. This encodes CASRGGTGSSYEQYF.

The chain uses TRBV14 and TRBJ2-7; no clear D. V lost 1 base and J lost 4, with 2 bases in between. The CDR3 consists of 11 residues. Germline lookup yields CDR1 SGHDN and CDR2 FVKESK. The CDR3 DNA follows: TGTGCCAGCAGCCAAGCGTACGAGCAGTACTTC. Encoded protein: CASSQAYEQYF.

The V gene is TRBV21-1, the J gene TRBJ1-6; no DNA check was done on the table's D call, TRBD1. TRBV21-1 is noted as a pseudogene. The CDR3 is 16 amino acids. This chain's CDR3 is CASTRPTRRYNSPLHF. CDR3 sequence (DNA): TGTGCCAGCACCCGGCCAACCCGCAGGTATAATTCACCCCTCCACTTT.

The rearrangement links TRBV19 to TRBJ2-7, with D maybe TRBD2 (6 bases). The CDR3 is 14 amino acids. V gave up 8 bases and J gave up 2 bases, with 16 bases separating them. Germline CDR1 is LNHDA and CDR2 is SQIVND (reference sequence). CDR3 bases: TGTGCCAGTCGGGCGGGATGGCCCCCCTACGAGCAGTACTTC. This encodes CASRAGWPPYEQYF.

The V and J genes are TRBV6-1 and TRBJ1-1, with TRBD1 matching over 7 bases. The CDR3 contains 14 residues. Germline CDR1 is MNHNS and CDR2 is SASEGT. V lost 6 bases to trimming and J lost 1 base; unmatched junction nucleotides: 5. CDR3 nucleotide sequence: TGTGCCAGCAGCATAAGGACAGGGAACACTGAAGCTTTCTTT. It encodes CASSIRTGNTEAFF.

The gene calls are TRBV28 and TRBJ2-7, with a possible D match to TRBD1 (5 bases). The germline V gene has CDR1 MDHEN and CDR2 SYDVKM. The CDR3 runs to 15 residues. Trimming cost V 6 bases and J 3 bases, with 18 bases left between them. The CDR3 reads CASRSAGSSHYEQYF. CDR3 nucleotides: TGTGCCAGCAGATCGGCAGGGTCAAGCCACTACGAGCAGTACTTC.

The chain employs TRBV5-1 and TRBJ1-1, with D tentatively TRBD1 (5 bases). This CDR3 region has 15 residues. Germline V gives CDR1 SGHRS, CDR2 YFSETQ. V was cut by 0 bases and J by 1 base, with 10 bases left in between. The CDR3 nucleotides are TGCGCCAGCAGCTTGGATGGGGGACGGAACACTGAAGCTTTCTTT. Translating it yields CASSLDGGRNTEAFF. The variable domain in full, completed from reference TRBV5-1 and TRBJ1-1, reads KAGVTQTPRYLIKTRGQQVTLSCSPISGHRSVSWYQQTPGQGLQFLFEYFSETQRNKGNFPGRFSGRQFSNSRSEMNVSTLELGDSALYLCASSLDGGRNTEAFFGQGTRLTVV.

The J gene is TRBJ1-1, the V gene TRBV9; TRBD1 agrees at 8 bases. V shed 2 bases and J 6 bases; nucleotides not matched to a gene: 9. The CDR3 extends over 15 amino acids. Germline V CDR1 and CDR2: SGDLS, YYNGEE. The CDR3 region is CASSVVGTGRAEAFF. The DNA of the CDR3 is TGTGCCAGCAGCGTCGTTGGGACAGGTCGCGCTGAAGCTTTCTTT.

The CDR3 coding sequence is TGTGCCAGCAGCTTGGACAGGGTTGATGGCTACACCTTC. It codes for CASSLDRVDGYTF. V usage is TRBV5-6 and J usage is TRBJ1-2; possibly TRBD1 for D (6 bases). Germline V gives CDR1 SGHDT, CDR2 YYEEEE. The CDR3 totals 13 residues. Trimming stripped 0 bases from V and 6 bases from J, with 9 bases between.

This clone has only one observation. The chain is built from TRBV6-6 and TRBJ1-4, with D unclear. Looked up from germline, CDR1 is MNHNY and CDR2 is SVGAGI (reference sequence). Trimming stripped 4 bases from V and 7 bases from J, with 7 bases between. The CDR3 is 12 residues long. The DNA for the CDR3 is TGTGCCAGCAGTTCCCAGAGTGAAAAACTGTTTTTT. Its translation: CASSSQSEKLFF.

The J gene is TRBJ1-2, the V gene TRBV6-4; tentative D call: TRBD1 (5 bases). The CDR3 length is 14 residues. Germline V gives CDR1 MRHNA, CDR2 SNTAGT. The ends were cut back, 0 bases at V and 5 bases at J, with 10 bases in the middle. As DNA, the CDR3 is TGTGCCAGCAGTGACTCCATCGGGGGGTATGGCTACACCTTC. As protein: CASSDSIGGYGYTF.

The genes are TRBV20-1 and TRBJ1-4, with D possibly being TRBD1 (5 bases). The CDR3 runs to 11 residues. V was shortened by 4 bases and J by 7 bases, with 7 bases between the two germline ends. Germline loops: CDR1 DFQATT, CDR2 SNEGSKA (reference sequence). CDR3: CSAKGIEKLFF. CDR3 DNA sequence: TGCAGTGCTAAGGGGATTGAAAAACTGTTTTTT.

This clone was seen more than once but under ten times. The V and J genes are TRBV7-2 and TRBJ2-7; D may correspond to TRBD1 or TRBD2 (5 bases each). With 5 bases removed from V and 0 bases from J, the gap between germline ends came to 17 bases. This CDR3 region has 16 residues. Germline V gene sequence: CDR1 SGHTA, CDR2 FQGNSA. The CDR3 sequence is CASSPGGTESSYEQYF. The CDR3 DNA reads as TGTGCCAGCAGCCCCGGTGGGACGGAGAGCTCCTACGAGCAGTACTTC.

The chain couples TRBV19 to TRBJ1-1, with a possible D match to TRBD1 (6 bases). Germline-derived CDR1 and CDR2 are LNHDA and SQIVND (reference sequence). V was shortened by 3 bases and J by 1 base, with 9 bases between the two germline ends. The CDR3 is 14 residues long. CDR3 loop: CASSMVDRNTEAFF. The CDR3 nucleotides read TGTGCCAGTAGTATGGTGGACAGGAACACTGAAGCTTTCTTT.

The chain recombines TRBV7-9 with TRBJ1-4; 7 bases map to TRBD1. V dropped 2 bases and J dropped 8; count of bases not matched to a gene: 8. Per germline, CDR1 SEHNR and CDR2 FQNEAQ (reference sequence). The CDR3 has 15 residues. The CDR3 here is CASSLMVGGSEKLFF. For the CDR3, the DNA is TGTGCCAGCAGCTTAATGGTAGGGGGCAGCGAAAAACTGTTTTTT.

The rearrangement uses TRBV18 and TRBJ1-3; D is uncertain. This CDR3 comprises 14 residues. CDR1 KGHSH and CDR2 LQKENI come from the germline V gene. The V end lost 5 bases, the J end lost 1 base, and 9 bases lay between the germline ends. The CDR3 bases are TGTGCCAGCTCAGCACAGACTTCTGGAAACACCATATATTTT. This codes for CASSAQTSGNTIYF. Supplemented by reference TRBV18 and TRBJ1-3, the full variable domain reads NAGVMQNPRHLVRRRGQEARLRCSPMKGHSHVYWYRQLPEEGLKFMVYLQKENIIDESGMPKERFSAEFPKEGPSILRIQQVVRGDSAAYFCASSAQTSGNTIYFGEGSWLTVV.

The chain links TRBV5-1 to TRBJ2-3; possibly TRBD1 for D (5 bases). Trimming took off 0 bases at V and 0 bases at J, with 8 bases between the two ends. CDR1 SGHRS and CDR2 YFSETQ come from the germline V gene. The CDR3 contains 15 residues. Here the CDR3 reads CASSLGGGSTDTQYF. The CDR3 region has the DNA TGCGCCAGCAGCTTGGGGGGCGGCAGCACAGATACGCAGTATTTT. The whole variable domain, remainder taken from reference TRBV5-1 and TRBJ2-3, is KAGVTQTPRYLIKTRGQQVTLSCSPISGHRSVSWYQQTPGQGLQFLFEYFSETQRNKGNFPGRFSGRQFSNSRSEMNVSTLELGDSALYLCASSLGGGSTDTQYFGPGTRLTVL.

The chain joins TRBV6-1 to TRBJ2-7; 8 bases align to TRBD1. In germline, CDR1 is MNHNS, CDR2 SASEGT. This CDR3 has 15 amino acids. Unmatched junction bases numbered 8, after V lost 6 bases and J lost 1 base. The CDR3 DNA is TGTGCCAGCAGCGGACTACAGGGGGAATCCTACGAGCAGTACTTC. Its translation: CASSGLQGESYEQYF.

The CDR3 DNA reads as TGCAGCGTCCAAGGTAACGGCGCTTTCTTT. Protein product: CSVQGNGAFF. V gene TRBV29-1 combines with J gene TRBJ1-1; D uncertain. Trimming stripped 6 bases from V and 11 bases from J, with 13 bases between. Germline values: CDR1 SQVTM, CDR2 ANQGSEA. The CDR3 runs 10 residues.

The chain has TRBV29-1 and TRBJ2-6, with D unclear. Germline V lookup: CDR1 SQVTM, CDR2 ANQGSEA. Trimming shortened V by 6 bases and J by 1 base, and 4 bases separated the two germline ends. There are 12 residues in the CDR3. CDR3 protein: CSVSSGANVLTF. The CDR3 region has the DNA TGCAGCGTCTCTTCTGGGGCCAACGTCCTGACTTTC.

V usage is TRBV4-2 and J usage is TRBJ1-1, with 8 bases fitting TRBD1. Per the germline V gene, CDR1 is LGHNA and CDR2 is YNFKEQ. V was clipped by 3 bases and J by 5 bases; unmatched bases: 5. The CDR3 sequence is 14 residues long. CDR3 sequence (DNA): TGTGCCAGCAGCCACGACAGGGGAGAGACTGAAGCTTTCTTT. This sequence encodes CASSHDRGETEAFF.

This chain uses TRBV28 with TRBJ1-6; 7 bases align to TRBD1. Germline V CDR1 and CDR2: MDHEN, SYDVKM. CDR3 size: 14 residues. J lost 7 bases, V lost 7 bases, and 7 bases had no gene match. As DNA, the CDR3 is TGTGCCAGCACCCGGGACAGATCCAATTCACCCCTCCACTTT. It encodes CASTRDRSNSPLHF.

This clone has just one count. One end of the junction does not line up with germline, which may come from a read error. The chain couples TRBV7-7 to TRBJ1-1; D remains unclear. There are 13 residues in the CDR3. Germline V gene data show CDR1 as SSHAT and CDR2 as FNYEAQ (reference sequence). CDR3 residues: CASSIGRGTEAFF. CDR3 coding DNA: TGTGCTAGCAGCATAGGACGGGGCACTGAAGCTTTCTTT.

The V gene is TRBV19, the J gene TRBJ1-2; possible D gene TRBD1, 5 bases. Germline CDR1 reads LNHDA; CDR2 reads SQIVND (reference sequence). The germline V and J ends were trimmed by 3 bases and 2 bases, with 10 bases remaining between them. The CDR3 totals 14 residues. The CDR3 reads CASSIDSANYGYTF. As DNA, the CDR3 is TGTGCCAGTAGTATTGACAGCGCGAACTATGGCTACACCTTC.

The gene calls are TRBV30 and TRBJ2-7; D gene uncertain. Germline CDR1 GTSNPN, CDR2 SVGIG (reference sequence). The CDR3 sequence is 12 residues long. The V gene lost 4 bases and the J gene lost 6 bases, with 13 bases spanning the gap. CDR3 sequence: CAWKYHLGEQYF. The CDR3 DNA reads as TGTGCCTGGAAATACCATCTGGGCGAGCAGTACTTC.